The text below deals with one T cell receptor (beta chain). The antigen is undetermined. Looked up from germline, CDR1 is KGHSH and CDR2 is LQKENI. The CDR3 is 16 residues long. V shed 2 bases, J shed 4 bases, and the junction held 9 bases outside the gene matches. This sample was included in a study of T-cell memory formation after mild COVID-19. General observations from the study: Later expanders leaned CD4+, whereas clones that contracted between day 15 and 85 were balanced CD4/CD8.

TCRdb reprocessed the 5' RACE reads with MiXCR, giving one entry per CDR3 protein. The sample lists roughly 86,000 distinct CDR3 sequences, more than 10% occurring once. Input material: PBMCs or a T cell subset sorted from them (not recorded which). The V and J genes are TRBV18 and TRBJ1-2; TRBD1 matches 8 bases. The source of this sequence is an adult woman who had mild COVID-19 (a few samples of this study predate the infection). Cell type and time point are not known. CDR3 sequence: CASSPAQTGDTYGYTF. The DNA for the CDR3 is TGTGCCAGCTCACCAGCTCAGACAGGGGACACCTATGGCTACACCTTC.